Shown below are 18 T cell receptor beta chains from a single sample sequenced in a study of identical twins. Using its own MiXCR run on the 5' RACE reads, TCRdb lists one record per CDR3 protein. The top ten hold around 2.1% of the sample, which has fewer than 350,000 distinct CDR3 sequences, less than 9% seen once. In addition, the sample was reused for a study of yellow fever vaccine responses in identical twins.

The specimen was memory (CD45RO+) T cells sorted from blood. The source of these receptors is a woman under 30 in good health.

In this sample, this clonotype turned up a few times. The chain carries TRBV10-3 and TRBJ2-1; tentative D call: TRBD2 (6 bases). This CDR3 is 15 amino acids long. V lost 3 bases to trimming and J lost 5 bases, with 14 bases between them. Germline CDR1 reads ENHRY; CDR2 reads SYGVKD. CDR3 sequence (DNA): TGTGCCATCAGTGAACTAATTGGGGGGAACAATGAGCAGTTCTTC. Translating gives CAISELIGGNNEQFF.

This clonotype appeared many times. The rearrangement uses TRBV11-2 and TRBJ2-7; D gene uncertain. The CDR3 length is 13 residues. Germline V gives CDR1 SGHAT, CDR2 FQNNGV. Trimming stripped 0 bases from V and 3 bases from J, with 6 bases between. The CDR3, as DNA: TGTGCCAGCAGCTTAGAACAGTACTACGAGCAGTACGTC. It translates to CASSLEQYYEQYV.

In its sample, this clonotype was seen many times. V and J are TRBV6-1 and TRBJ2-7, with 9 bases matching TRBD2. The CDR3 runs to 15 residues. Germline V lookup: CDR1 MNHNS, CDR2 SASEGT. Losses at the gene ends were 6 bases for V and 0 bases for J; bases not matched to a gene: 6. The CDR3 loop is CASSTSGGSSYEQYV. As DNA, the CDR3 is TGTGCCAGCAGCACAAGCGGGGGGAGCTCCTACGAGCAGTACGTC.

The table lists this clonotype with a few counts. The V and J genes are TRBV5-4 and TRBJ2-1; 9 bases map to TRBD2. Unmatched junction bases numbered 12, after V lost 6 bases and J lost 8 bases. The CDR3 contains 15 residues. CDR1 is SGHNT and CDR2 is YYREEE in the germline V gene (reference sequence). CDR3 DNA: TGTGCCAGCACCCCGGAAAGCGGGGGGCGGTATGAGCAGTTCTTC. This gives the protein CASTPESGGRYEQFF.

This clonotype turned up a few times. The chain combines TRBV5-1 with TRBJ2-3, with 10 bases fitting TRBD2. CDR1 is SGHRS, CDR2 YFSETQ, per germline. This CDR3 region has 17 residues. The trim removed 4 bases at V and 5 bases at J, leaving 13 bases unmatched. CDR3 coding DNA: TGCGCCAGCAGCAGGATGCTAGCGGGGGCCCAGGGAGATACGCAGTATTTT. It specifies CASSRMLAGAQGDTQYF.

As DNA, the CDR3 is TGTGCCAGCAGCGGCGCAGAGACAGATACGCAGTATTTT. Translated, it gives CASSGAETDTQYF. The chain combines TRBV7-3 with TRBJ2-3; D unresolved. Per the germline V gene, CDR1 is SGHTA and CDR2 is FQGTGA. This CDR3 contains 13 residues. V lost 5 bases and J 3 bases, leaving 9 bases between the germline ends.

This clonotype has just a few counts. The chain is built from TRBV5-4 and TRBJ1-2; 8 positions match TRBD1. The CDR3 consists of 17 residues. Germline trimming cut 1 base from V and 7 bases from J; bases unmatched to any gene: 15. The germline gives CDR1 SGHNT, CDR2 YYREEE (reference sequence). CDR3 residues: CASSLRTATGAKGGYTF. In nucleotides, the CDR3 is TGTGCCAGCAGCTTGAGGACAGCGACAGGGGCCAAGGGTGGCTACACCTTC.

This clonotype was seen many times. The chain recombines TRBV27 with TRBJ2-3; tentative D call: TRBD1 (6 bases). The V end lost 4 bases, the J end lost 3 bases, and 26 bases lay between the germline ends. The CDR3 has 19 amino acids. CDR1 MNHEY and CDR2 SMNVEV come from the germline V gene (reference sequence). The CDR3 nucleotides read TGTGCCAGCAGTTCTACCCCGAAGAAGGACAGAATACCGACAGATACGCAGTATTTT. Amino acid sequence: CASSSTPKKDRIPTDTQYF.

This clonotype was observed many times. This rearrangement joins TRBV11-2 to TRBJ2-2; D might be TRBD1 (6 bases). Germline loops: CDR1 SGHAT, CDR2 FQNNGV. This CDR3 spans 15 amino acids. The V end was cut by 2 bases, the J end by 6 bases, with 13 bases between. The chain's CDR3 is CASSLPGSGAGELFF. In DNA form, the CDR3 reads TGTGCCAGCAGCTTACCCGGATCAGGGGCCGGGGAGCTGTTTTTT.

The chain carries TRBV3-1 and TRBJ2-3, with 11 nucleotides matching TRBD1. This CDR3 contains 20 residues. J was trimmed by 2 bases and V by 2 bases; bases with no gene match: 15. Germline CDR1 LGHDT, CDR2 YNNKEL (reference sequence). CDR3 nucleotide sequence: TGTGCCAGCAGCCAACCGGGACAGGGGGAGACTAGCGGCGCCACAGATACGCAGTATTTT. This sequence encodes CASSQPGQGETSGATDTQYF.

J is TRBJ2-3 and V is TRBV6-1, with TRBD2 as a possible D gene (6 bases). Germline-derived CDR1 and CDR2 are MNHNS and SASEGT. CDR3 length: 17 amino acids. Trimming removed 0 bases at V and 1 base at J, with 14 bases between. This CDR3 is CASSEALGGRGTDTQYF. The DNA of the CDR3 is TGTGCCAGCAGTGAAGCGCTCGGGGGAAGGGGCACAGATACGCAGTATTTT.

The chain links TRBV20-1 to TRBJ1-5, with D possibly matching TRBD1 (6 bases). Trimming removed 3 bases at V and 0 bases at J, with 9 bases between. The CDR3 loop spans 14 amino acids. CDR1 DFQATT and CDR2 SNEGSKA come from the germline V gene (reference sequence). CDR3 in amino acids: CSARGAASNQPQHF. Here the CDR3 DNA reads TGCAGTGCTAGGGGGGCAGCTAGCAATCAGCCCCAGCATTTT.

This clonotype was seen a few times. The genes are TRBV3-1 and TRBJ1-2; possible D gene TRBD1, 6 bases. The ends were cut back, 1 base at V and 2 bases at J, with 11 bases in the middle. The length of the CDR3 is 15 residues. The germline gives CDR1 LGHDT, CDR2 YNNKEL (reference sequence). The CDR3 nucleotides are TGTGCCAGCAGCCAAGCGGGGGCCCTAAACTATGGCTACACCTTC. Translated, it gives CASSQAGALNYGYTF.

This clonotype was counted many times. The chain recombines TRBV2 with TRBJ1-6, with 7 bases identical to TRBD1. The ends lost 7 bases at V and 10 bases at J; junction bases unmatched: 16. Germline values: CDR1 SNHLY, CDR2 FYNNEI. The CDR3 covers 16 residues. CDR3 nucleotides: TGTGCCAGCACCTCGAGGGGTGACAGGGCATTATCACCCCTCCACTTT. Protein: CASTSRGDRALSPLHF.

For this clonotype: A read error is possible here, since a much larger clone lies one base away. This chain uses TRBV9 with TRBJ2-5; D ambiguous. CDR1 and CDR2 (germline): SGDLS, YYNGEE. CDR3 length: 16 residues. In nucleotides, the CDR3 is TGTGCCAGCAGCGTAGGGTCGCAGTCTGGGTCGGAGACCCAGTGCTTC. Protein product: CASSVGSQSGSETQCF.

V and J are TRBV7-4 and TRBJ2-7; weak D call: TRBD2 (7 bases). This CDR3 is 12 amino acids long. Germline CDR1 is SGHVT and CDR2 is SQSDAQ. V was pared by 4 bases and J by 5 bases, with 9 bases between. The CDR3 sequence: CASSWRGHEQYF. CDR3 DNA sequence: TGTGCCAGCAGCTGGCGGGGGCACGAGCAGTACTTC. Looking up the rest from reference TRBV7-4 and TRBJ2-7 gives the full variable domain: GAGVSQSPRYKVAKRGRDVALRCDSISGHVTLYWYRQTLGQGSEVLTYSQSDAQRDKSGRPSGRFSAERPERSVSTLKIQRTEQGDSAVYLCASSWRGHEQYFGPGTRLTVT.

This clonotype came up a few times. The J gene is TRBJ2-7, the V gene TRBV3-1; perhaps TRBD2 as D (6 bases). In germline, CDR1 is LGHDT, CDR2 YNNKEL (reference sequence). The CDR3 consists of 16 residues. Trimming shortened V by 0 bases and J by 6 bases, and 18 bases separated the two germline ends. CDR3: CASSQDLVLVAAEQYF. The CDR3 bases are TGTGCCAGCAGCCAAGATCTTGTTTTGGTAGCGGCCGAGCAGTACTTC.

V and J are TRBV4-2 and TRBJ2-3; 13 bases are a match to TRBD2. Trimming at V came to 0 bases and at J to 5 bases, leaving 17 bases not matched to a gene. The germline V gene has CDR1 LGHNA and CDR2 YNFKEQ. The CDR3 covers 21 residues. CDR3 nucleotide sequence: TGTGCCAGCAGCCAAGAACCAAGAGGGCCCGGACTAGCGGGAGATATAGATACGCAGTATTTT. The encoded protein is CASSQEPRGPGLAGDIDTQYF.